The T cell receptor (beta chain) under discussion was sequenced for a study of radiation and T cells in renal cell carcinoma. Findings and caveats of the study: Without pretreatment biopsies, baseline tumor clonotype presence was undetermined.

Documented time point: baseline pretreatment blood. As to treatment: 15 Gy SBRT to primary tumor, nephrectomy 4 weeks later. Serial blood draws occurred at baseline and 2 and 4 weeks post-SBRT. Clear cell pathology was present in this patient's renal cell carcinoma. TCRdb's copy holds only in-frame clones and misses some; the assay was immunoSEQ multiplex PCR. The sample includes some 100,000 clones, over 65% of them seen just once. Notes on this clone: Its antigen is not known.

The length of the CDR3 is 13 residues. The V and J ends lost 2 bases and 6 bases respectively, with 11 bases between them. Germline V CDR1 and CDR2: SGHRS, YFSETQ. The rearrangement joins TRBV5-1 to TRBJ1-1; D gene unclear. The sample in question was blood, obtained from a patient whose treatment included radiotherapy and nephrectomy. The sequence derives from a man between 60 and 70 years old with renal cell carcinoma. This chain's CDR3 is CASSFGGPAEAFF. Written as DNA, the CDR3 is TGCGCCAGCAGCTTTGGAGGACCCGCTGAAGCTTTCTTT.